One TCR beta chain is described in this entry. Its antigen is not identified. Assay: immunoSEQ multiplex PCR; the TCRdb copy retains only in-frame clones and omits some. The sample gives a few thousand clones, more than 20% of which show up once; 24% is in the top ten. The data stem from a study of sequential checkpoint blockade in melanoma. Study at large: TCRbeta immunosequencing was performed on DNA from roughly 91 pretreatment melanoma tumor samples. Study-wide points: Response in arm A was associated with pretreatment TIL clonality. Tumor T-cell fraction and clonality correlated with PD-L1 and CD8+ counts.

As for treatment: randomized to nivolumab then ipilimumab (arm A) or the reverse (arm B). CDR1 is GTSNPN and CDR2 is SVGIG in the germline V gene (reference sequence). The CDR3 totals 12 residues. Trimming removed 2 bases from V and 11 bases from J; junction bases left unmatched: 5. J is TRBJ1-4 and V is TRBV30; 7 bases line up with TRBD1. This sample comprised tumor tissue (inferred from file names), obtained from a patient given nivolumab and ipilimumab in sequence. The source of this sequence is a human donor with melanoma. This CDR3 reads CAWSPRGGKLFF. The CDR3 DNA reads as TGTGCCTGGAGTCCCAGGGGGGGGAAACTGTTTTTT.